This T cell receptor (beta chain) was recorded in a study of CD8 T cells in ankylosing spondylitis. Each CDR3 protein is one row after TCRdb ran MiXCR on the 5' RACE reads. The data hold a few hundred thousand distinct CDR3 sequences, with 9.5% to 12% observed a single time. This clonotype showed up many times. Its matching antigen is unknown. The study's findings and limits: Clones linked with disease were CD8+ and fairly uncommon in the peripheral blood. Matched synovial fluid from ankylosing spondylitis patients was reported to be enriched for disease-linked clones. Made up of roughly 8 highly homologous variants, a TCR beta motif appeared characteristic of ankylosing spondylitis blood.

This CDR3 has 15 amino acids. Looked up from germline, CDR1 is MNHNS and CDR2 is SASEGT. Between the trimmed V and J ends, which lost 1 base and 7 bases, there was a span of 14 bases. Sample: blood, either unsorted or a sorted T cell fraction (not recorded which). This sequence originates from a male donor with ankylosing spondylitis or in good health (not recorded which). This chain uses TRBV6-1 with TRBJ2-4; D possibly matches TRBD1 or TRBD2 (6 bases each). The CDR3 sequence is CASSEDEGGLNIQYF. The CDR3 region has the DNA TGTGCCAGCAGTGAAGACGAGGGGGGTCTGAACATTCAGTACTTC.